This is a list of T cell receptor beta chains from one sample in a study of cytomegalovirus exposure and HLA in healthy donors. TCRdb's table, derived via immunoSEQ multiplex PCR, lists solely in-frame clones and lacks some. The sample lists 99,000 or so clones, over 60% occurring once. Material: PBMCs. These receptors all stem from a man aged 60 to 75 in good health and CMV-seropositive. Both conserved end residues are part of each CDR3. A D gene is named only where the DNA matches it firmly.

TRBV5-8	-	TRBJ1-4	CASSAKTGMANEKLFF
TRBV30	-	TRBJ2-7	CAWGQSTWQYF
TRBV18	-	TRBJ2-5	CASSPRSDPQETQYF
TRBV6-1	-	TRBJ1-1	CASIWLNTEAFF
TRBV4-1	-	TRBJ1-5	CASSQDPGDNQPQHF
TRBV18	-	TRBJ1-2	CASSPPRTEVYGYTF
TRBV25-1	-	TRBJ2-7	CASSESNYEQYF
TRBV7-6	TRBD2	TRBJ2-2	CASSLGPAGGSGELFF
TRBV19	TRBD1	TRBJ2-7	CASSSLDRVENEQYF
TRBV5-5	TRBD1	TRBJ2-2	CASSNRDRGLAGELFF
TRBV7-6	-	TRBJ1-2	CARASKVQEGPNYGYTF
TRBV7-9	TRBD1	TRBJ2-7	CASSYRGSYEQYF
TRBV19	-	TRBJ2-3	CASSLIAALTDTQYF
TRBV28	TRBD2	TRBJ2-1	CASSPLGAGPLEQFF
TRBV15	-	TRBJ1-1	CATSRVVGTRNTEAFF
TRBV29-1	-	TRBJ2-1	CSVGQPSSYNEQFF
TRBV9	TRBD2	TRBJ2-3	CASSVDFSGGLLDTQYF
TRBV19	-	TRBJ2-2	CAIRGSGELFF
TRBV7-9	TRBD2	TRBJ2-3	CSSSLKRGAVTDTQYF
TRBV10-2	TRBD1	TRBJ2-7	CGTGLGLRYEQYF
TRBV10-3	TRBD1	TRBJ2-4	CAISELGQGTIQYF
TRBV10-3	TRBD2	TRBJ2-1	CAIRRIAGGNNEQFF
TRBV11-2	-	TRBJ1-2	CASSLGLRANYGYTF
TRBV6-1	-	TRBJ2-2	CASRRTPNTGELFF
TRBV15	-	TRBJ1-3	CATSRDRTSGNTIYF
TRBV28	-	TRBJ2-1	CASSLFESSYNEQFF
TRBV7-2	TRBD1	TRBJ1-5	CASSPRQGGQPQHF
TRBV5-1	-	TRBJ2-5	CASSRKGQLETQYF
TRBV30	TRBD1	TRBJ1-2	CAWILTGGAYGYTF
TRBV7-9	-	TRBJ1-5	CASSLAGGAAQPQHF
TRBV9	TRBD2	TRBJ2-2	CASSTSQSSGGNTGELFF
TRBV28	-	TRBJ1-1	CASSLGTEAFF
TRBV2	TRBD2	TRBJ2-3	CASIGVGGGPDTQYF
TRBV15	-	TRBJ1-2	CATSRGGSNYGYTF
TRBV4-2	TRBD1	TRBJ2-5	CASSQETGGGETQYF
TRBV6-1	-	TRBJ1-2	CASSRDRVDGYTF
TRBV6-5	-	TRBJ2-2	CASSYREHTGELFF
TRBV5-6	-	TRBJ2-7	CASMPGQTRGEKYF
TRBV5-1	-	TRBJ2-5	CASSPGGLGETQYF
TRBV7-9	TRBD1	TRBJ2-7	CASSDRQGDEQYF
TRBV28	-	TRBJ1-1	CASRVGGLNTEAFF
TRBV30	-	TRBJ2-3	CAWSWGPDTQYF
TRBV5-8	-	TRBJ2-1	CASSLAGRGDSEQFF
TRBV5-8	-	TRBJ2-2	CASSLPGRTAGRELFF
TRBV19	-	TRBJ1-1	CASSIGPGGAGTEAFF
TRBV7-3	TRBD1	TRBJ2-5	CASRDRGFVETQYF
TRBV5-1	TRBD1	TRBJ2-7	CASSLGQGPYEQYF
TRBV5-5	TRBD2	TRBJ2-1	CASSLALAGGPLIYNEQFF
TRBV5-6	TRBD1	TRBJ1-2	CASSPPRDRGPANYGYTF
TRBV30	-	TRBJ2-3	CAWSAGQLLTDTQYF
TRBV5-8	-	TRBJ2-7	CASSPSFRGTYEQYF
TRBV18	-	TRBJ1-3	CASSPDGSGNTIYF
TRBV4-3	-	TRBJ2-7	CASSPDSSYEQYF
TRBV5-4	TRBD2	TRBJ2-2	CASSPKRGGVTGELFF
TRBV5-1	-	TRBJ2-1	CASSLILQGRNEQFF
TRBV7-2	-	TRBJ2-1	CASSLGTTSYNEQFF
TRBV12-5	-	TRBJ2-3	CASGLTGATVDTQYF
TRBV11-2	TRBD1	TRBJ1-1	CASSRLGTGQNTEAFF